A selection of T cell receptor beta chains follows, all from one sample in a study of identifying expanded T cells in peripheral blood. Profiling relied on immunoSEQ multiplex PCR, and the TCRdb table lists in-frame clones only, not all of them. The sample includes about 63,000 clones, about 85% of them seen just once. Material: blood. The receptors derive from a person between 18 and 69 years old in good health. The CDR3 runs from the conserved cysteine through the conserved F or W. Fields, in order: clone size, V gene, J gene, D gene, CDR3 protein, CDR3 DNA. D genes are given only for firm matches. Size values are once, few and many counts, or a class for expanded clones, and some rows have none.

size: few; V: TRBV18; J: TRBJ2-5; D: NA; CDR3: CASSPSTATQETQYF; DNA: TGTGCCAGCTCACCATCCACAGCAACCCAAGAGACCCAGTACTTC
size: NA; V: TRBV4-2; J: TRBJ2-6; D: NA; CDR3: CASRRSGGSGANVLTF; DNA: TGTGCCAGCAGACGATCTGGGGGTTCTGGGGCCAACGTCCTGACTTTC
size: NA; V: TRBV10-3; J: TRBJ2-1; D: TRBD2; CDR3: CATGGLAGTNEQFF; DNA: TGTGCCACCGGGGGACTAGCGGGAACCAATGAGCAGTTCTTC
size: NA; V: TRBV7-9; J: TRBJ1-3; D: NA; CDR3: CASSSRVGNTIYF; DNA: TGTGCCAGCAGCTCTAGGGTGGGAAACACCATATATTTT
size: NA; V: TRBV11-3; J: TRBJ2-3; D: NA; CDR3: CASSSIGIADTQYF; DNA: TGTGCCAGCAGCTCAATCGGCATTGCAGATACGCAGTATTTT
size: NA; V: TRBV5-3; J: TRBJ2-7; D: NA; CDR3: CARSLRVLGYYEQYF; DNA: TGTGCCAGAAGCTTGAGGGTCCTAGGCTACTACGAGCAGTACTTC
size: NA; V: TRBV6-4; J: TRBJ1-6; D: NA; CDR3: CASSEAFSYNSPLHF; DNA: TGTGCCAGCAGTGAAGCTTTCTCCTATAATTCACCCCTCCACTTT
size: few; V: TRBV30; J: TRBJ2-1; D: TRBD2; CDR3: CAWAASGSGRSYNEQFF; DNA: TGTGCCTGGGCGGCTAGCGGGAGCGGTCGGTCCTACAATGAGCAGTTCTTC
size: NA; V: TRBV7-9; J: TRBJ1-5; D: NA; CDR3: CASSLDSSNQPQHF; DNA: TGTGCCAGCAGCCTCGACAGTAGCAATCAGCCCCAGCATTTT
size: NA; V: TRBV4-2; J: TRBJ1-4; D: NA; CDR3: CASSQGLGQINEKLFF; DNA: TGTGCCAGCAGCCAAGGTCTGGGTCAGATAAATGAAAAACTGTTTTTT
size: few; V: TRBV4-1; J: TRBJ2-4; D: TRBD2; CDR3: CASSQVRLAAETVKNIQYF; DNA: TGCGCCAGCAGCCAAGTCCGCCTAGCGGCCGAGACGGTCAAAAACATTCAGTACTTC
size: NA; V: TRBV7-2; J: TRBJ2-7; D: TRBD2; CDR3: CASSPGTSGRPAYEQYF; DNA: TGTGCCAGCAGCCCCGGGACTAGCGGGAGACCCGCCTACGAGCAGTACTTC
size: NA; V: TRBV11-2; J: TRBJ2-5; D: NA; CDR3: CASSLAVLGGGGETQYF; DNA: TGTGCCAGCAGCTTAGCTGTCTTGGGGGGGGGCGGAGAGACCCAGTACTTC
size: NA; V: TRBV5-1; J: TRBJ2-4; D: NA; CDR3: CASSLAENKNIQYF; DNA: TGCGCCAGCAGCTTAGCGGAGAACAAAAACATTCAGTACTTC
size: few; V: TRBV28; J: TRBJ2-7; D: NA; CDR3: CASSPGTETYEQYF; DNA: TGTGCCAGCAGTCCAGGGACGGAAACCTACGAGCAGTACTTC
size: NA; V: TRBV19; J: TRBJ1-2; D: NA; CDR3: CASSIVPGNGGYTF; DNA: TGTGCCAGTAGTATAGTCCCAGGGAATGGTGGCTACACCTTC
size: NA; V: TRBV29-1; J: TRBJ1-3; D: NA; CDR3: CSVDADNSGNTIYF; DNA: TGCAGCGTTGACGCCGACAACTCTGGAAACACCATATATTTT
size: NA; V: TRBV6-5; J: TRBJ2-1; D: TRBD2; CDR3: CASKGGRLNEQFF; DNA: TGTGCCAGCAAGGGCGGGAGATTGAATGAGCAGTTCTTC
size: NA; V: TRBV2; J: TRBJ2-2; D: NA; CDR3: CASRKKDLSGELFF; DNA: TGTGCCAGCAGGAAAAAAGATCTGAGCGGGGAGCTGTTTTTT
size: NA; V: TRBV9; J: TRBJ1-2; D: TRBD1; CDR3: CASSGPGQGVSDYGYTF; DNA: TGTGCCAGCAGCGGCCCGGGACAGGGGGTTTCAGACTATGGCTACACCTTC
size: NA; V: TRBV5-1; J: TRBJ1-2; D: TRBD1; CDR3: CASSLAGTGGGYTF; DNA: TGCGCCAGCAGCTTGGCCGGGACAGGGGGCGGCTACACCTTC
size: NA; V: TRBV2; J: TRBJ1-5; D: NA; CDR3: CASKGGGGNQPQHF; DNA: TGTGCCAGCAAGGGCGGGGGTGGCAATCAGCCCCAGCATTTT
size: NA; V: TRBV7-6; J: TRBJ2-1; D: TRBD2; CDR3: CASSPRLAGQYNEQFF; DNA: TGTGCCAGCAGCCCTAGACTAGCGGGTCAATACAATGAGCAGTTCTTC
size: NA; V: TRBV29-1; J: TRBJ2-5; D: NA; CDR3: CSAVGSIMAAQYF; DNA: TGCAGCGCGGTGGGCTCTATAATGGCGGCCCAGTACTTC
size: NA; V: TRBV6-4; J: TRBJ1-1; D: NA; CDR3: CASSSGPGAEAFF; DNA: TGTGCCAGCAGCTCGGGTCCGGGAGCTGAAGCTTTCTTT
size: NA; V: TRBV7-3; J: TRBJ2-1; D: TRBD2; CDR3: CASSLSRSGAVNEQFF; DNA: TGTGCCAGCAGCTTAAGCCGGAGCGGGGCGGTGAATGAGCAGTTCTTC
size: NA; V: TRBV20-1; J: TRBJ1-1; D: NA; CDR3: CSARGVGAFF; DNA: TGCAGTGCTAGAGGGGTAGGAGCTTTCTTT
size: NA; V: TRBV7-8; J: TRBJ1-5; D: NA; CDR3: CASSLSNQPQHF; DNA: TGTGCCAGCAGCTTAAGCAATCAGCCCCAGCATTTT
size: NA; V: TRBV7-2; J: TRBJ2-3; D: TRBD2; CDR3: CASSSRLADLTDTQYF; DNA: TGTGCCAGCAGTTCCCGACTAGCGGACCTCACAGATACGCAGTATTTT
size: NA; V: TRBV6-5; J: TRBJ1-2; D: TRBD1; CDR3: CASSYSTGANGYTF; DNA: TGTGCCAGCAGTTACTCGACAGGGGCCAATGGCTACACCTTC
size: NA; V: TRBV7-9; J: TRBJ1-4; D: NA; CDR3: CASSLRQNEKLFF; DNA: TGTGCCAGCAGCTTGAGACAGAATGAAAAACTGTTTTTT
size: NA; V: TRBV5-4; J: TRBJ2-1; D: TRBD2; CDR3: CASSLRTSINEQFF; DNA: TGTGCCAGCAGCTTGAGGACTAGTATTAATGAGCAGTTCTTC
size: NA; V: TRBV27; J: TRBJ2-5; D: TRBD1; CDR3: CASSSDRAQETQYF; DNA: TGTGCCAGCAGTAGTGACAGGGCCCAAGAGACCCAGTACTTC
size: NA; V: TRBV11-2; J: TRBJ2-3; D: NA; CDR3: CASSLRAGSDTQYF; DNA: TGTGCCAGCAGCCTAAGGGCGGGATCAGATACGCAGTATTTT